The T cell receptor beta chain under discussion was sequenced for a study of blood T cell repertoires in COVID-19. Only in-frame clones appear in the TCRdb table, and some are missing; sequencing was by immunoSEQ multiplex PCR. The sample shows 270,000 or so clones, about four fifths of them seen only once. V lost 0 bases and J 1 base, leaving 18 bases between the germline ends. The germline V gene encodes CDR1 SGHTS and CDR2 YDEGEE. The length of the CDR3 is 18 residues. Specimen: peripheral blood. V usage is TRBV5-8 and J usage is TRBJ2-3; D is possibly TRBD2 (6 bases). The receptor was isolated from a woman between 50 and 59 years old who had recovered from COVID-19. CDR3 loop: CASSLALVGASGTDTQYF. Written as DNA, the CDR3 is TGTGCCAGCAGCTTGGCCCTTGTAGGGGCTAGCGGCACAGATACGCAGTATTTT.